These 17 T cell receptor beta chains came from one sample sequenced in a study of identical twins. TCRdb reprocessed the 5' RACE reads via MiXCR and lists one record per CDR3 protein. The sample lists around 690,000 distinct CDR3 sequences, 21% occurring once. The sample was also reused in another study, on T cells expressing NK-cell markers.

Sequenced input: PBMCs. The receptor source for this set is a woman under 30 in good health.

The CDR3 DNA is TGCAGCGCCCAGTTACAGGGGGCCATGAACACTGAAGCTTTCTTT. Translating it yields CSAQLQGAMNTEAFF. V usage is TRBV29-1 and J usage is TRBJ1-1, with 9 bases lining up with TRBD1. V trimming: 7 bases; J trimming: 0 bases; junction bases outside the gene matches: 9. From germline, CDR1 is SQVTM and CDR2 ANQGSEA. There are 15 residues in the CDR3.

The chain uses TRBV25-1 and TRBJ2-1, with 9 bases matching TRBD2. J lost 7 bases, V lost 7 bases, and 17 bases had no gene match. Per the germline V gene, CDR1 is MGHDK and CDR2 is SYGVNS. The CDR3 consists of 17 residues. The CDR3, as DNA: TGTGCCAGCATCAAGGTACGGGAGGAGACTAGCGGAAATGAGCAGTTCTTC. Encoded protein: CASIKVREETSGNEQFF.

CDR3 DNA sequence: TGTGCCAGCTCACCTTATAACAGGGCAGATACGCAGTATTTT. It yields the protein CASSPYNRADTQYF. The rearrangement uses TRBV18 and TRBJ2-3, with D perhaps TRBD1 (6 bases). V lost 3 bases and J lost 4, with 11 bases in between. Looked up from germline, CDR1 is KGHSH and CDR2 is LQKENI. The CDR3 totals 14 residues.

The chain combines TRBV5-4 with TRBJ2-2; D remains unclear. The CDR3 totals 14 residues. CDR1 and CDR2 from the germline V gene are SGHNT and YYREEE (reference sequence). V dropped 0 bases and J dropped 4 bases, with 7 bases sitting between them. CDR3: CASSLGPLTGELFF. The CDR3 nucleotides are TGTGCCAGCAGCTTGGGTCCCCTCACCGGGGAGCTGTTTTTT.

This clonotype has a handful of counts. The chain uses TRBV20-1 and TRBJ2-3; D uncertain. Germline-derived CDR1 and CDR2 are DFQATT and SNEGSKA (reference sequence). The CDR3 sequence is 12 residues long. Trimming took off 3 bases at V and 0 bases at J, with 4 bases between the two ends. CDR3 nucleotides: TGCAGTGCTAGTTCTAGCACAGATACGCAGTATTTT. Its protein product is CSASSSTDTQYF.

The CDR3 reads CASRGTFTYEQYF. The CDR3 nucleotides are TGTGCCAGCCGTGGGACATTTACCTACGAGCAGTACTTC. The chain recombines TRBV6-1 with TRBJ2-7; D perhaps matches TRBD1 (6 bases). V was pared by 8 bases and J by 2 bases, with 13 bases between. The CDR3 length is 13 residues. In germline, CDR1 is MNHNS, CDR2 SASEGT.

CDR3 DNA sequence: TGTGCCAGCAGTTTTGAGGACAGGACCTACGAGCAGTACTTC. It encodes CASSFEDRTYEQYF. The rearrangement joins TRBV12-3 or TRBV12-4 to TRBJ2-7; 7 nucleotides line up with TRBD1. The CDR3 spans 14 residues. With 3 bases clipped from V and 2 bases from J, the junction kept 4 bases outside the gene matches.

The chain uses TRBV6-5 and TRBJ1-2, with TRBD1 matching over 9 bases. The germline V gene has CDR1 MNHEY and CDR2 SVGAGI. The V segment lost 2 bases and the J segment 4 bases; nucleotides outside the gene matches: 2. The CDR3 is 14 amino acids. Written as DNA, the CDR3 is TGTGCCAGCAGTTACGGGACAGGGAGCTATGGCTACACCTTC. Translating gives CASSYGTGSYGYTF.

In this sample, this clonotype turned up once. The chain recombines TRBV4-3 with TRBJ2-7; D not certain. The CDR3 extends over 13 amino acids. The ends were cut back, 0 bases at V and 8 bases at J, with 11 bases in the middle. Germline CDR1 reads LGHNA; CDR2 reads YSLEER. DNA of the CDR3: TGCGCCAGCAGCCAAGATTCGCTTTCTAAGCAGTACTTC. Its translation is CASSQDSLSKQYF.

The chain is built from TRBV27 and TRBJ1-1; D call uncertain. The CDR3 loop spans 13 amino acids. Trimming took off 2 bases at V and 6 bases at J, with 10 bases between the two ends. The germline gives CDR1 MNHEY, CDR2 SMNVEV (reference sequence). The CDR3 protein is CASSLIGVSEAFF. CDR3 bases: TGTGCCAGCAGTTTAATCGGTGTGTCTGAAGCTTTCTTT.

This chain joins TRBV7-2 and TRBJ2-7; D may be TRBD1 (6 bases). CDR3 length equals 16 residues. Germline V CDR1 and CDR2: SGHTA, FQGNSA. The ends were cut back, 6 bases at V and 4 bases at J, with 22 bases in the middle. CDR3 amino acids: CASSYTGTPSLYEQYF. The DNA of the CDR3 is TGTGCCAGCAGTTACACCGGGACACCTTCTTTATACGAGCAGTACTTC.

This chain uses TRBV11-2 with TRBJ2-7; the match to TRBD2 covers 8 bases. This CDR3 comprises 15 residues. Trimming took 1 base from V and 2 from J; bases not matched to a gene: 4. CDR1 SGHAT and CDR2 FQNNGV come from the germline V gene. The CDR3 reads CASSLALAEAYEQYF. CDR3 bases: TGTGCCAGCAGCTTAGCACTAGCGGAAGCCTACGAGCAGTACTTC.

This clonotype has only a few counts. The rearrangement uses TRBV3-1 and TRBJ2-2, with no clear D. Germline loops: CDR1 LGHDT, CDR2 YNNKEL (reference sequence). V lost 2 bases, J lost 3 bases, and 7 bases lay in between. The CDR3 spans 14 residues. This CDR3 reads CASSQTPDTGELFF. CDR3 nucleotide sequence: TGTGCCAGCAGCCAAACTCCAGACACCGGGGAGCTGTTTTTT. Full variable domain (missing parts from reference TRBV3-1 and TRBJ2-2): DTAVSQTPKYLVTQMGNDKSIKCEQNLGHDTMYWYKQDSKKFLKIMFSYNNKELIINETVPNRFSPKSPDKAHLNLHINSLELGDSAVYFCASSQTPDTGELFFGEGSRLTVL.

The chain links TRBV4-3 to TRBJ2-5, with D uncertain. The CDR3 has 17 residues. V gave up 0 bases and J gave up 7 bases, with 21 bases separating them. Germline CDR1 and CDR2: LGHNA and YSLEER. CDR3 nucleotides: TGCGCCAGCAGCCAAGAGTGGTCCACCATAGGATTGGTGACCCAGTACTTC. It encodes CASSQEWSTIGLVTQYF.

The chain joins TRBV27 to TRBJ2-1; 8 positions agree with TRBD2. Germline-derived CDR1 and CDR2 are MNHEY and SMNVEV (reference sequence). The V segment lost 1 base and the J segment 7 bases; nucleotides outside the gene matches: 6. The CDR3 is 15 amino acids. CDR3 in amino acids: CASSLLIAGRNEQFF. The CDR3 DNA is TGTGCCAGCAGTTTATTGATAGCGGGAAGAAATGAGCAGTTCTTC.

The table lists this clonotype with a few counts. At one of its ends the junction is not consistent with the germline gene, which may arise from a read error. The CDR3 protein is CSAGEPGGGTDTQYF. CDR3 DNA: TGCAGTGCTGGAGAACCTGGTGGTGGAACAGATACGCAGTATTTT. The V gene is TRBV20-1, the J gene TRBJ2-3; D call uncertain. The length of the CDR3 is 15 residues. Germline V gene lookup returns CDR1 DFQATT and CDR2 SNEGSKA (reference sequence).

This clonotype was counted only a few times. The CDR3 bases are TGTGCCAGCAGCTTTTTCCAAACTAGCGGGAGAGACGAGCAGTACTTC. As protein: CASSFFQTSGRDEQYF. The chain has TRBV5-6 and TRBJ2-7, with TRBD2 matching 11 bases. After removal of 2 bases from V and 5 bases from J, the junction contained 9 bases not matched to a gene. Looked up from germline, CDR1 is SGHDT and CDR2 is YYEEEE. This CDR3 is built from 16 residues. Combining the CDR3 with reference TRBV5-6 and TRBJ2-7 gives the whole variable domain DAGVTQSPTHLIKTRGQQVTLRCSPKSGHDTVSWYQQALGQGPQFIFQYYEEEERQRGNFPDRFSGHQFPNYSSELNVNALLLGDSALYLCASSFFQTSGRDEQYFGPGTRLTVT.